This T cell receptor beta chain appears in the sequencing data of a study of blood T cell repertoires in COVID-19. Looking at the study overall: Acute and convalescent COVID-19 samples came from the United States, Italy and Spain. T cells, B-cell-depleted T cells, or PBMCs provided the cDNA or gDNA that served as material.

The V end was cut by 5 bases, the J end by 5 bases, with 12 bases between. The CDR3 sequence is 14 residues long. The germline V gene has CDR1 SEHNR and CDR2 FQNEAQ (reference sequence). Methods used by the authors: Reference gene primer amplification gave nucleated cell count estimates. Sequencing was performed with immunoSEQ multiplex PCR; in TCRdb, only in-frame clones are kept and a portion is missing. V and J calls and clone size are given by that table; D and trimming were obtained from the DNA. The sample comprises about 230,000 clones, 70% to 90% of which are singletons, and more than 0.75% rests with the top ten.

This clonotype was obtained from a middle-aged man with acute or convalescent COVID-19. The sequenced material came from peripheral blood. This rearrangement joins TRBV7-9 to TRBJ1-4, with D possibly being TRBD1 (5 bases). The CDR3 loop is CASSRVQENEKLFF. The CDR3 region has the DNA TGTGCCAGCAGCCGAGTACAGGAGAATGAAAAACTGTTTTTT. The whole variable domain, remainder taken from reference TRBV7-9 and TRBJ1-4, is DTGVSQNPRHKITKRGQNVTFRCDPISEHNRLYWYRQTLGQGPEFLTYFQNEAQLEKSRLLSDRFSAERPKGSFSTLEIQRTEQGDSAMYLCASSRVQENEKLFFGSGTQLSVL.